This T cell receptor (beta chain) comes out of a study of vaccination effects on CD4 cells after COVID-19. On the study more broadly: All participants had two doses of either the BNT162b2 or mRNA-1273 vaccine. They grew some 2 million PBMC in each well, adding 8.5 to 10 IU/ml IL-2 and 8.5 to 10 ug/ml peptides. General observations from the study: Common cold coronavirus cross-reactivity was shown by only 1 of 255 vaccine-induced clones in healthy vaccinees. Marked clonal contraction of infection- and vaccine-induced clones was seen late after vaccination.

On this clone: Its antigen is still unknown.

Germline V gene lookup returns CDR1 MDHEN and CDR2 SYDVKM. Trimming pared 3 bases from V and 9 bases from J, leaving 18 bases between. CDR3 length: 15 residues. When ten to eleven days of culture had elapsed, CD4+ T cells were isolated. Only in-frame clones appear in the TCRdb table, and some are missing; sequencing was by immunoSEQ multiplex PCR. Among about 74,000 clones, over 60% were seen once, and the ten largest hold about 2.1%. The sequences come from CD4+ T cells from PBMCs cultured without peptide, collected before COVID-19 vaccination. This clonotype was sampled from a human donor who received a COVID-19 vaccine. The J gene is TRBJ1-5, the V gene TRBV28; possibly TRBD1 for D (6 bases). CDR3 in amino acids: CASSFGGQSTGPQHF. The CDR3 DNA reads TGTGCCAGCAGTTTCGGTGGACAGTCGACTGGGCCCCAGCATTTT.